This TCR beta chain comes out of a study of T cell changes during pregnancy in multiple sclerosis. V was shortened by 5 bases and J by 3 bases, with 22 bases between the two germline ends. This CDR3 is built from 18 residues. The V gene's germline CDR1 is SNHLY and CDR2 FYNNEI. Method: immunoSEQ multiplex PCR; TCRdb's copy keeps in-frame clones and lacks some. In the table there are roughly 80,000 clones, 93% of which are singletons. This sample comprised peripheral blood, obtained in the second trimester of pregnancy. This TCR came from a female donor with multiple sclerosis, enrolled in a pregnancy study. The rearrangement links TRBV2 to TRBJ2-2; maybe TRBD1 (6 bases). DNA of the CDR3: TGTGCCAGCAGTCCCGCCCCTAGGAGGACAGCGGACACCGGGGAGCTGTTTTTT. It codes for CASSPAPRRTADTGELFF. Looking up the rest from reference TRBV2 and TRBJ2-2 gives the full variable domain: EPEVTQTPSHQVTQMGQEVILRCVPISNHLYFYWYRQILGQKVEFLVSFYNNEISEKSEIFDDQFSVERPDGSNFTLKIRSTKLEDSAMYFCASSPAPRRTADTGELFFGEGSRLTVL.